A single sample is the source of the 24 T cell receptor beta chains below, sequenced in a study of cytomegalovirus exposure and HLA in healthy donors (dated by TCRdb to 2015 to 2018). Receptor amplification or capture employed the immunoSEQ multiplex PCR assay. What TCRdb holds here is the immuneACCESS table cut down to in-frame rearrangements. Part of the clones is not present; checked against another copy, under half of the missing clones reflect an unresolved V gene, and the others are unexplained. For this sample the table gives some 210,000 clones, of which around 86% were detected only once. Together, the top ten hold 2% of the sample. Specimen: PBMCs. These receptors were taken from a woman aged 18-29 years in good health and CMV-seropositive.

V is TRBV28 and J is TRBJ2-7, with a possible D match to TRBD2 (6 bases). CDR3 size: 14 residues. The V gene lost 3 bases and the J gene lost 9 bases, with 18 bases spanning the gap. The V gene's germline CDR1 is MDHEN and CDR2 SYDVKM. The chain's CDR3 is CASSLLEEGRRQYF. CDR3 coding DNA: TGTGCCAGCAGTTTGTTGGAGGAGGGTAGACGGCAGTACTTC.

This clone was counted a single time. This chain links TRBV30 with TRBJ2-3; TRBD2 agrees at 11 bases. Germline V gene data show CDR1 as GTSNPN and CDR2 as SVGIG (reference sequence). This CDR3 comprises 16 residues. V lost 2 bases, J lost 2 bases, and 6 bases stayed unmatched. CDR3 DNA: TGTGCCTGGAGTCCTCGACTAGCGGGATACACAGATACGCAGTATTTT. Its protein is CAWSPRLAGYTDTQYF. Full variable domain (rest looked up from reference TRBV30 and TRBJ2-3): SQTIHQWPATLVQPVGSPLSLECTVEGTSNPNLYWYRQAAGRGLQLLFYSVGIGQISSEVPQNLSASRPQDRQFILSSKKLLLSDSGFYLCAWSPRLAGYTDTQYFGPGTRLTVL.

The V and J genes are TRBV28 and TRBJ1-5; TRBD1 might be the D (6 bases). Trimming took off 6 bases at V and 7 bases at J, with 16 bases between the two ends. The CDR3 covers 14 residues. Germline V lookup: CDR1 MDHEN, CDR2 SYDVKM. CDR3 DNA sequence: TGTGCCAGCAGGGGCCAGGGGTTAGACCAGCCCCAGCATTTT. Its protein is CASRGQGLDQPQHF. Variable domain in full (rest from reference TRBV28 and TRBJ1-5): DVKVTQSSRYLVKRTGEKVFLECVQDMDHENMFWYRQDPGLGLRLIYFSYDVKMKEKGDIPEGYSVSREKKERFSLILESASTNQTSMYLCASRGQGLDQPQHFGDGTRLSIL.

The V and J genes are TRBV19 and TRBJ1-5; D is undetermined. Germline V gene data show CDR1 as LNHDA and CDR2 as SQIVND (reference sequence). There are 15 residues in the CDR3. Trimming stripped 7 bases from V and 5 bases from J, with 18 bases between. CDR3 loop: CASTPVEGLDQPQHF. DNA for the CDR3: TGTGCCAGTACCCCGGTCGAGGGTTTAGATCAGCCCCAGCATTTT.

The genes are TRBV9 and TRBJ1-1, with 10 bases matching TRBD1. This CDR3 is 14 amino acids long. Trimming at V came to 3 bases and at J to 5 bases, leaving 4 bases not matched to a gene. Per germline, CDR1 SGDLS and CDR2 YYNGEE. CDR3 region: CASSADRGRTEAFF. The CDR3 DNA reads TGTGCCAGCAGCGCGGACAGGGGGAGGACTGAAGCTTTCTTT.

The chain is built from TRBV7-9 and TRBJ1-3; D is perhaps TRBD1 (6 bases). This CDR3 region has 14 residues. V gave up 3 bases and J gave up 4 bases, with 10 bases separating them. Germline CDR1 and CDR2: SEHNR and FQNEAQ (reference sequence). CDR3 DNA: TGTGCCAGCAGCTTGGCAGGGGTCGGAAACACCATATATTTT. The encoded protein is CASSLAGVGNTIYF.

The chain couples TRBV9 to TRBJ2-1; D may be TRBD1 (6 bases). Germline CDR1 reads SGDLS; CDR2 reads YYNGEE. CDR3 size: 13 residues. With 3 bases removed from V and 9 bases from J, the gap between germline ends came to 13 bases. The CDR3 DNA reads as TGTGCCAGCAGCGGGGGGCCTCGCGCTGAGCAGTTCTTC. This gives the protein CASSGGPRAEQFF.

DNA of the CDR3: TGTGCCAGCAGTTACTCATGGCAGGGTAACTATGGCTACACCTTC. The encoded protein is CASSYSWQGNYGYTF. The genes are TRBV6-5 and TRBJ1-2; D might be TRBD1 (5 bases). CDR3 length: 15 amino acids. The V end was cut by 0 bases, the J end by 1 base, with 9 bases between. The germline V gene has CDR1 MNHEY and CDR2 SVGAGI.

The rearrangement links TRBV6-6 to TRBJ1-5; no reliable D call. Germline CDR1 reads MNHNY; CDR2 reads SVGAGI (reference sequence). Trimming cost V 7 bases and J 0 bases, with 7 bases left between them. This CDR3 comprises 13 residues. For the CDR3, the DNA is TGTGCCAGCACCTCCTATAGCAATCAGCCCCAGCATTTT. Its translation is CASTSYSNQPQHF.

The chain employs TRBV10-1 and TRBJ2-7; D is uncertain. CDR1 WNHNN and CDR2 SYGVQD come from the germline V gene (reference sequence). The CDR3 consists of 13 residues. V was trimmed by 5 bases and J by 6 bases, leaving 14 bases between them. CDR3 protein: CASSTPDRVEQYF. The CDR3 DNA sequence: TGCGCCAGCAGTACTCCCGACCGGGTCGAGCAGTACTTC.

V usage is TRBV18 and J usage is TRBJ2-5; TRBD1 matches 10 bases. CDR1 and CDR2 (germline): KGHSH, LQKENI. Unmatched junction bases numbered 9, after V lost 6 bases and J lost 5 bases. The CDR3 extends over 15 amino acids. CDR3 region: CASSESGQGSETQYF. The CDR3 region has the DNA TGTGCCAGCTCCGAGTCGGGACAGGGGTCGGAGACCCAGTACTTC.

J is TRBJ2-7 and V is TRBV14; 9 nucleotides line up with TRBD2. Germline V gives CDR1 SGHDN, CDR2 FVKESK. CDR3 size: 14 residues. Unmatched junction bases numbered 3, after V lost 4 bases and J lost 2 bases. The CDR3 here is CASSLSSGTYEQYF. The DNA of the CDR3 is TGTGCCAGCAGCCTATCTAGCGGGACCTACGAGCAGTACTTC.

The rearrangement joins TRBV4-1 to TRBJ2-3; the D gene is possibly TRBD1 (6 bases). The germline gives CDR1 MGHRA, CDR2 YSYEKL. This CDR3 has 15 residues. This chain's CDR3 is CATQPMGARADTQYF. CDR3 DNA: TGCGCTACCCAGCCAATGGGGGCTCGGGCAGATACGCAGTATTTT.

The chain couples TRBV30 to TRBJ2-7, with TRBD2 matching 9 bases. This CDR3 contains 16 residues. The germline gives CDR1 GTSNPN, CDR2 SVGIG (reference sequence). J was trimmed by 3 bases and V by 3 bases; bases with no gene match: 12. The CDR3 DNA is TGTGCCTGGAGCCCCAGATCGGGACTAGCATACTACGAGCAGTACTTC. Translating it yields CAWSPRSGLAYYEQYF.

The chain is built from TRBV19 and TRBJ2-3; TRBD2 aligns across 13 bases. V shed 6 bases and J 6 bases; nucleotides not matched to a gene: 9. Germline assignment: CDR1 LNHDA and CDR2 SQIVND (reference sequence). The CDR3 has 16 amino acids. CDR3 sequence reads: CASSPTLAGGPDTQYF. The CDR3 DNA sequence: TGTGCCAGTAGCCCAACACTAGCGGGAGGGCCGGATACGCAGTATTTT.

The V and J genes are TRBV10-3 and TRBJ1-2; 8 nucleotides match TRBD1. Germline CDR1 reads ENHRY; CDR2 reads SYGVKD. Trimming took 10 bases from V and 5 from J; bases not matched to a gene: 18. This CDR3 has 16 residues. CDR3 in DNA: TGTGCCAGCCACGAAAACCCAGGAACAGGGGGTTATGGCTACACCTTC. Its translation: CASHENPGTGGYGYTF.

The chain recombines TRBV15 with TRBJ2-3; TRBD2 is a possible D gene (6 bases). V lost 0 bases and J 2 bases, leaving 15 bases between the germline ends. The germline V gene encodes CDR1 LNHNV and CDR2 YYDKDF (reference sequence). The CDR3 extends over 17 amino acids. The CDR3 sequence: CATSRDAGLVLTDTQYF. The CDR3 coding sequence is TGTGCCACCAGCAGAGATGCGGGACTGGTACTCACAGATACGCAGTATTTT.

V usage is TRBV9 and J usage is TRBJ2-1; 12 bases map to TRBD2. Per the germline V gene, CDR1 is SGDLS and CDR2 is YYNGEE. CDR3 length: 15 amino acids. V lost 4 bases and J lost 7; bases outside the gene matches: 6. CDR3 bases: TGTGCCAGCAGCCCTCGACTAGCGGGAGAGAATGAGCAGTTCTTC. As protein: CASSPRLAGENEQFF. The whole variable domain, remainder taken from reference TRBV9 and TRBJ2-1, is DSGVTQTPKHLITATGQRVTLRCSPRSGDLSVYWYQQSLDQGLQFLIQYYNGEERAKGNILERFSAQQFPDLHSELNLSSLELGDSALYFCASSPRLAGENEQFFGPGTRLTVL.

This chain connects TRBV5-1 to TRBJ1-2; 7 bases are a match to TRBD1. Germline-derived CDR1 and CDR2 are SGHRS and YFSETQ. This CDR3 has 13 amino acids. V was clipped by 2 bases and J by 6 bases; unmatched bases: 4. DNA for the CDR3: TGCGCCAGCAGCTTAGGGGGCGTAGATGGCTACACCTTC. Translated, it gives CASSLGGVDGYTF. The complete variable domain, with remaining parts taken from reference TRBV5-1 and TRBJ1-2, reads KAGVTQTPRYLIKTRGQQVTLSCSPISGHRSVSWYQQTPGQGLQFLFEYFSETQRNKGNFPGRFSGRQFSNSRSEMNVSTLELGDSALYLCASSLGGVDGYTFGSGTRLTVV.

This chain links TRBV30 with TRBJ2-2; maybe TRBD1 (5 bases). With 5 bases removed from V and 3 bases from J, the gap between germline ends came to 13 bases. Germline CDR1 is GTSNPN and CDR2 is SVGIG (reference sequence). The CDR3 loop spans 14 amino acids. The CDR3 protein is CAWLNQGYTGELFF. The CDR3 DNA reads as TGTGCCTGGCTTAATCAGGGCTACACCGGGGAGCTGTTTTTT. The full variable domain, in which reference TRBV30 and TRBJ2-2 provide the parts outside the CDR3, is SQTIHQWPATLVQPVGSPLSLECTVEGTSNPNLYWYRQAAGRGLQLLFYSVGIGQISSEVPQNLSASRPQDRQFILSSKKLLLSDSGFYLCAWLNQGYTGELFFGEGSRLTVL.

The gene calls are TRBV14 and TRBJ2-7; D gene uncertain. V lost 7 bases, J lost 2 bases, and 15 bases lay in between. The CDR3 extends over 14 amino acids. Germline V lookup: CDR1 SGHDN, CDR2 FVKESK. This chain's CDR3 is CASTPIGATYEQYF. In nucleotides, the CDR3 is TGTGCCAGCACCCCGATCGGAGCCACCTACGAGCAGTACTTC.

The V and J genes are TRBV28 and TRBJ2-1; unclear D gene. The CDR3 runs to 16 residues. Per the germline V gene, CDR1 is MDHEN and CDR2 is SYDVKM. V was shortened by 3 bases and J by 5 bases, with 17 bases between the two germline ends. The CDR3 loop is CASSFEIANPHNEQFF. The DNA for the CDR3 is TGTGCCAGCAGTTTCGAGATCGCCAATCCCCACAATGAGCAGTTCTTC.

The chain couples TRBV7-8 to TRBJ2-7; 7 positions match TRBD2. V lost 5 bases to trimming and J lost 1 base; unmatched junction nucleotides: 8. The germline V gene encodes CDR1 SGHVS and CDR2 FQNEAQ. This CDR3 is 15 amino acids long. CDR3 in DNA: TGTGCCAGCAGCACAAGCGGGAAGACTTCCTACGAGCAGTACTTC. Amino acids: CASSTSGKTSYEQYF. Drawing the rest from reference TRBV7-8 and TRBJ2-7, the complete variable domain is GAGVSQSPRYKVAKRGQDVALRCDPISGHVSLFWYQQALGQGPEFLTYFQNEAQLDKSGLPSDRFFAERPEGSVSTLKIQRTQQEDSAVYLCASSTSGKTSYEQYFGPGTRLTVT.

V usage is TRBV13 and J usage is TRBJ2-1; the match to TRBD1 covers 9 bases. Germline trimming cut 3 bases from V and 13 bases from J; bases unmatched to any gene: 4. The CDR3 contains 12 residues. CDR1 PRHDT and CDR2 FYEKMQ come from the germline V gene (reference sequence). The CDR3 sequence is CASSFGTGRQFF. CDR3 nucleotide sequence: TGTGCCAGCAGCTTTGGGACAGGGCGTCAGTTCTTC.